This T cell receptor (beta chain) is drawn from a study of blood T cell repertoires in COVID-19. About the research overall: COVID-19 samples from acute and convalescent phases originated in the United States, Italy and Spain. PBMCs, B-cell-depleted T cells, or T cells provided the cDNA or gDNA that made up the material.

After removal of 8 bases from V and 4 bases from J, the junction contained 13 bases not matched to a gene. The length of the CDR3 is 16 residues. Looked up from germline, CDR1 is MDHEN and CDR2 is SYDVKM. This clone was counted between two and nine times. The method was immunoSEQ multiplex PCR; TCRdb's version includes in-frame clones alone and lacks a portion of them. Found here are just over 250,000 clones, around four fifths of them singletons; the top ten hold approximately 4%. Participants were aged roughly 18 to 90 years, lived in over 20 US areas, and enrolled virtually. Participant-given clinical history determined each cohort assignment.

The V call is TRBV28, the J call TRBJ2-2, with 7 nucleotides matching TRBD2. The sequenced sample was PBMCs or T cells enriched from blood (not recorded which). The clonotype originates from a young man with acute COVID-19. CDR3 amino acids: CASLGLAGVGTGELFF. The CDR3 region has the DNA TGTGCCAGCCTGGGCTTGGCGGGAGTGGGCACCGGGGAGCTGTTTTTT.